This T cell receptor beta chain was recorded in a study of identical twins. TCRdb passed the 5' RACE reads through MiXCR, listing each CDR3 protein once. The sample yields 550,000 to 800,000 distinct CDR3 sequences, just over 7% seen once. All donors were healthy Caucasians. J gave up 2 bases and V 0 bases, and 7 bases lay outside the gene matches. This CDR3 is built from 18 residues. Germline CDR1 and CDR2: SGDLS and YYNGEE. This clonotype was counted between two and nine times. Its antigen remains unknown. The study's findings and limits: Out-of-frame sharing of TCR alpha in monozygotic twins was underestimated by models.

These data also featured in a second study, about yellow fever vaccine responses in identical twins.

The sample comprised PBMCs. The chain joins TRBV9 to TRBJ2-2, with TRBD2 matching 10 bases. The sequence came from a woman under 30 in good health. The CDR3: CASSVELAGFGNTGELFF. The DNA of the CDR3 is TGTGCCAGCAGCGTAGAACTAGCGGGATTTGGTAACACCGGGGAGCTGTTTTTT.